Presented here are 17 T cell receptor beta chains from one specimen sequenced in a study of cytomegalovirus exposure and HLA in healthy donors. The study ran its PCR with 60 Vbeta and 13 Jbeta primers. Sequenced by immunoSEQ multiplex PCR; TCRdb stores in-frame clones only, minus some. The sample yields about 160,000 clones, 82% seen once. Sequencing used PBMCs. These receptors were obtained from a girl aged 5 to 17 in good health and CMV-seropositive.

The CDR3 DNA follows: TGTGCCAGCAGCTCGGACAGGGGGCAGGAGACCCAGTACTTC. Translating gives CASSSDRGQETQYF. This rearrangement joins TRBV7-2 to TRBJ2-5, with 11 bases fitting TRBD1. The V gene's germline CDR1 is SGHTA and CDR2 FQGNSA. The CDR3 has 14 amino acids. J lost 5 bases, V lost 4 bases, and 3 bases had no gene match.

V and J are TRBV5-1 and TRBJ2-3; the D gene is possibly TRBD1 (7 bases). CDR3 length: 16 amino acids. Germline V CDR1 and CDR2: SGHRS, YFSETQ. The ends were cut back, 4 bases at V and 0 bases at J, with 15 bases in the middle. The CDR3 sequence is CASSQDRRVSTDTQYF. DNA of the CDR3: TGCGCCAGCAGCCAGGACAGGAGGGTGAGCACAGATACGCAGTATTTT.

The CDR3 nucleotides are TGTGCCAGCAGCTCGGCGGGGCTAGCCCCTGAGCAGTTCTTC. Its translation: CASSSAGLAPEQFF. The chain uses TRBV5-4 and TRBJ2-1; the D gene is possibly TRBD2 (6 bases). CDR3 length: 14 residues. CDR1 and CDR2 (germline): SGHNT, YYREEE (reference sequence). Trimming stripped 3 bases from V and 9 bases from J, with 16 bases between. Based on the CDR3 plus reference TRBV5-4 and TRBJ2-1, the full variable domain is ETGVTQSPTHLIKTRGQQVTLRCSSQSGHNTVSWYQQALGQGPQFIFQYYREEENGRGNFPPRFSGLQFPNYSSELNVNALELDDSALYLCASSSAGLAPEQFFGPGTRLTVL.

CDR3 sequence (DNA): TGCGCCAGCAGTGAGGCAGGGGGCCTGTACAATGAGCAGTTCTTC. Amino acid sequence: CASSEAGGLYNEQFF. The chain uses TRBV10-1 and TRBJ2-1; 8 bases are shared with TRBD1. J lost 4 bases, V lost 2 bases, and 4 bases had no gene match. The CDR3 covers 15 residues. Germline CDR1 reads WNHNN; CDR2 reads SYGVQD (reference sequence).

The chain couples TRBV29-1 to TRBJ2-7, with D possibly being TRBD2 (7 bases). The germline V gene encodes CDR1 SQVTM and CDR2 ANQGSEA. The CDR3 runs to 13 residues. Trimming stripped 6 bases from V and 3 bases from J, with 15 bases between. The CDR3 sequence is CSVLAGGLYEQYF. The CDR3 DNA reads as TGCAGCGTCCTAGCCGGGGGGCTCTACGAGCAGTACTTC.

This clone was seen just once. The chain is built from TRBV5-6 and TRBJ2-7, with 9 bases identical to TRBD1. J was trimmed by 5 bases and V by 2 bases; bases with no gene match: 5. The germline V gene has CDR1 SGHDT and CDR2 YYEEEE. The CDR3 totals 14 residues. As DNA, the CDR3 is TGTGCCAGCAGCTTCCGGGACAGGGTAGACGAGCAGTACTTC. It specifies CASSFRDRVDEQYF.

The sample holds a few counts of this clone. The chain joins TRBV10-3 to TRBJ2-7; 7 bases map to TRBD2. This CDR3 is built from 13 residues. The junction had 8 bases not matched to a gene; V was cut back by 10 bases and J by 2 bases. Looked up from germline, CDR1 is ENHRY and CDR2 is SYGVKD. The CDR3 spells CATIAGLTYEQYF. The CDR3 DNA is TGTGCCACCATAGCGGGCCTAACCTACGAGCAGTACTTC.

DNA for the CDR3: TGCGCCAGCAGTCAACCAGACAGGGAACCTAATCAGCCCCAGCATTTT. Protein product: CASSQPDREPNQPQHF. This chain connects TRBV23-1 to TRBJ1-5; 7 nucleotides match TRBD1. TRBV23-1 is marked as an open reading frame, function uncertain. Trimming at V came to 2 bases and at J to 4 bases, leaving 8 bases not matched to a gene. The CDR3 runs to 16 residues.

In DNA form, the CDR3 reads TGTGCCAGCAGCTTAGGCGGGGGGTACCAAGAGACCCAGTACTTC. Residues: CASSLGGGYQETQYF. The rearrangement joins TRBV7-3 to TRBJ2-5, with TRBD2 matching over 8 bases. This CDR3 has 15 amino acids. V shed 2 bases and J 0 bases; nucleotides not matched to a gene: 2. From germline, CDR1 is SGHTA and CDR2 FQGTGA.

The chain has TRBV5-4 and TRBJ1-1; 7 bases fit TRBD1. Germline CDR1 reads SGHNT; CDR2 reads YYREEE (reference sequence). With 4 bases clipped from V and 3 bases from J, the junction kept 12 bases outside the gene matches. The CDR3 totals 16 residues. CDR3 DNA sequence: TGTGCCAGCAGCCCCTCCCCGGAGGGGGCGGACACTGAAGCTTTCTTT. As protein: CASSPSPEGADTEAFF.

The CDR3 coding sequence is TGTGCCAGCAGTTTATTCCCAGTAAACACCATATATTTT. The encoded protein is CASSLFPVNTIYF. V and J are TRBV28 and TRBJ1-3, with unresolved D. Looked up from germline, CDR1 is MDHEN and CDR2 is SYDVKM. V dropped 1 base and J dropped 6 bases, with 7 bases sitting between them. The CDR3 has 13 residues.

The CDR3 DNA sequence: TGTGCCAGCAGCTCGTTAGCGGTCTCCTACAATGAGCAGTTCTTC. Its protein is CASSSLAVSYNEQFF. This chain joins TRBV11-2 and TRBJ2-1; a possible D gene is TRBD2 (6 bases). Germline V gives CDR1 SGHAT, CDR2 FQNNGV. This CDR3 comprises 15 residues. The germline V and J ends were trimmed by 4 bases and 0 bases, with 10 bases remaining between them.

This chain uses TRBV7-2 with TRBJ1-2; D perhaps matches TRBD1 (5 bases). Trimming shortened V by 4 bases and J by 8 bases, and 14 bases separated the two germline ends. Germline V CDR1 and CDR2: SGHTA, FQGNSA. The CDR3 is 13 amino acids. The CDR3 nucleotides are TGTGCCAGCAGCTCATCGGGGGTGGGGGGCTACACCTTC. This encodes CASSSSGVGGYTF.

The V call is TRBV4-2, the J call TRBJ2-5; a possible D gene is TRBD1 (6 bases). The last part of the DNA fits TRBJ2-7 better; the J call may be wrong. CDR3 length: 17 amino acids. Germline loops: CDR1 LGHNA, CDR2 YNFKEQ. In DNA form, the CDR3 reads TGTGCCAGCAGCCGCACATCCGGCCGGGACAACCCCTACGAGCAGTACTTC. Residues: CASSRTSGRDNPYEQYF.

V gene TRBV6-5 combines with J gene TRBJ1-2, with TRBD1 matching 9 bases. V was clipped by 6 bases and J by 6 bases; unmatched bases: 8. Germline-derived CDR1 and CDR2 are MNHEY and SVGAGI. This CDR3 region has 14 residues. The CDR3 DNA reads as TGTGCCAGCAGACCACCCGGACAGGGGAATGGCTACACCTTC. Amino acids: CASRPPGQGNGYTF.

The V and J genes are TRBV30 and TRBJ2-3; a possible D gene is TRBD2 (6 bases). Looked up from germline, CDR1 is GTSNPN and CDR2 is SVGIG (reference sequence). V shed 0 bases and J shed 3 bases, with 16 bases lying between them. The CDR3 consists of 16 residues. The CDR3 region has the DNA TGTGCCTGGAGTGTACAGGCAGGGACTTCGACAGATACGCAGTATTTT. As protein: CAWSVQAGTSTDTQYF.

V usage is TRBV19 and J usage is TRBJ2-5; a possible D gene is TRBD2 (5 bases). Looked up from germline, CDR1 is LNHDA and CDR2 is SQIVND (reference sequence). The CDR3 totals 14 residues. Trimming shortened V by 4 bases and J by 0 bases, and 9 bases separated the two germline ends. CDR3 residues: CASSKRQDQETQYF. The CDR3 nucleotides are TGTGCCAGTAGTAAGCGGCAGGACCAAGAGACCCAGTACTTC.